This passage covers 12 T cell receptor beta chains from one sample sequenced in a study of blood T cell repertoires in COVID-19. Data came from immunoSEQ multiplex PCR; TCRdb stores just in-frame clones and leaves some out. The sample records 90,000 to 150,000 clones, about 83% being singletons. The sequenced sample was peripheral blood. The receptor set was obtained from a man aged 60-69 years with acute or convalescent COVID-19.

The chain links TRBV28 to TRBJ1-5; 8 bases map to TRBD1. In germline, CDR1 is MDHEN, CDR2 SYDVKM. V shed 5 bases and J 7 bases; nucleotides not matched to a gene: 7. This CDR3 region has 14 residues. In DNA form, the CDR3 reads TGTGCCAGCAGTACGACAGGGGAGGTACAGCCCCAGCATTTT. Protein sequence: CASSTTGEVQPQHF.

The rearrangement joins TRBV7-9 to TRBJ2-7; D gene uncertain. V was cut by 3 bases and J by 1 base, with 13 bases left in between. Germline CDR1 SEHNR, CDR2 FQNEAQ (reference sequence). The CDR3 is 15 residues long. The CDR3: CASSFGPGFSYEQYF. DNA for the CDR3: TGTGCCAGCAGCTTTGGGCCCGGATTTTCCTACGAGCAGTACTTC.

The chain carries TRBV27 and TRBJ2-7, with a tentative D call TRBD2 (6 bases). CDR1 is MNHEY and CDR2 is SMNVEV in the germline V gene (reference sequence). Trimming removed 5 bases from V and 0 bases from J, with 17 bases in between. This CDR3 is 16 amino acids long. CDR3 residues: CASSPELASTSYEQYF. CDR3 nucleotides: TGTGCCAGCAGTCCCGAACTAGCTTCCACCTCCTACGAGCAGTACTTC.

The CDR3 nucleotides are TGTGCCAGCAGTGCATACCCAGGGGGACAGCTAGGGTTAGGCACCGGGGAGCTGTTTTTT. It specifies CASSAYPGGQLGLGTGELFF. The chain carries TRBV27 and TRBJ2-2; 7 nucleotides align to TRBD1. The CDR3 consists of 20 residues. CDR1 and CDR2 from the germline V gene are MNHEY and SMNVEV (reference sequence). V gave up 5 bases and J gave up 4 bases; unmatched junction bases: 22.

This chain uses TRBV19 with TRBJ2-7, with 11 bases matching TRBD2. Germline V gene sequence: CDR1 LNHDA, CDR2 SQIVND (reference sequence). The CDR3 contains 15 residues. Trimming took 4 bases from V and 13 from J; bases not matched to a gene: 15. The CDR3, as DNA: TGTGCCAGTAGTAAAGAGACTAGCGGGACTGCTGCTTACTACTTC. This gives the protein CASSKETSGTAAYYF.

The sample holds one count of this clone. The rearrangement uses TRBV27 and TRBJ2-2, with 8 positions matching TRBD1. Germline loops: CDR1 MNHEY, CDR2 SMNVEV (reference sequence). V lost 1 base and J lost 7; bases outside the gene matches: 5. The length of the CDR3 is 15 residues. The CDR3 sequence: CASSLLGQVGGELFF. Written as DNA, the CDR3 is TGTGCCAGCAGTTTATTGGGACAGGTGGGCGGGGAGCTGTTTTTT.

This chain connects TRBV25-1 to TRBJ1-2; tentatively, D is TRBD1 (6 bases). The V end lost 4 bases, the J end lost 6 bases, and 15 bases lay between the germline ends. CDR1 is MGHDK, CDR2 SYGVNS, per germline. This CDR3 has 14 amino acids. The CDR3 loop is CASSVPGDGDGYTF. CDR3 bases: TGTGCCAGCAGTGTCCCAGGGGATGGGGATGGCTACACCTTC.

The gene calls are TRBV11-2 and TRBJ2-1, with 8 bases fitting TRBD2. The CDR3 has 16 residues. The ends lost 3 bases at V and 3 bases at J; junction bases unmatched: 7. CDR1 and CDR2 from the germline V gene are SGHAT and FQNNGV. The chain's CDR3 is CASSFRLAGIYNEQFF. The CDR3 DNA sequence: TGTGCCAGCAGCTTTCGATTAGCGGGAATCTACAATGAGCAGTTCTTC.

The chain is built from TRBV11-2 and TRBJ2-1; perhaps TRBD1 as D (6 bases). The V end lost 7 bases, the J end lost 3 bases, and 22 bases lay between the germline ends. The CDR3 has 17 amino acids. CDR1 and CDR2 from the germline V gene are SGHAT and FQNNGV. The CDR3 DNA reads TGTGCCAGCAACTCCGCGGTAGGGGGAGAACGCTACAATGAGCAGTTCTTC. Residues: CASNSAVGGERYNEQFF.

This chain connects TRBV28 to TRBJ1-4; no clear D gene. Germline lookup yields CDR1 MDHEN and CDR2 SYDVKM. V lost 4 bases, J lost 8 bases, and 5 bases lay in between. The CDR3 runs to 11 residues. CDR3 region: CASSSGEKLFF. DNA of the CDR3: TGTGCCAGCAGTTCGGGGGAAAAACTGTTTTTT.

The genes are TRBV12-3 or TRBV12-4 and TRBJ1-1; TRBD1 might be the D (5 bases). V was trimmed by 2 bases and J by 11 bases, leaving 15 bases between them. The CDR3 consists of 13 residues. The CDR3 sequence: CASSLNNGKGAFF. CDR3 DNA: TGTGCCAGCAGTTTAAATAATGGGAAGGGGGCTTTCTTT.

The chain joins TRBV3-1 (or the pseudogene TRBV3-2) to TRBJ2-1; perhaps TRBD2 as D (5 bases). Germline V CDR1 and CDR2: LGHDT, YNNKEL (reference sequence). Between the trimmed V and J ends, which lost 1 base and 9 bases, there was a span of 10 bases. This CDR3 contains 13 residues. CDR3 in amino acids: CASSQVLAGEQFF. CDR3 bases: TGTGCCAGCAGCCAAGTTCTGGCGGGTGAGCAGTTCTTC.